This TCR beta chain was captured by sequencing in a study of blood T cell repertoires in COVID-19. On the study more broadly: Sites in the United States, Italy and Spain provided acute and convalescent COVID-19 samples. Nucleic acid was either cDNA or gDNA, and it came from T cells, B-cell-depleted T cells, or PBMCs.

Study processing details: Cell counts per sample came from amplifying reference gene primers. Clones were sequenced by immunoSEQ multiplex PCR, and TCRdb holds only the in-frame ones, with some missing. V and J calls plus clone size are reproduced from that table; the DNA served to infer D and trimming. The table shows roughly 120,000 clones, with 86% occurring only once. V lost 4 bases and J lost 2; bases outside the gene matches: 11. The CDR3 is 17 residues long. The germline gives CDR1 WSHSY, CDR2 SAAADI. J is TRBJ1-1 and V is TRBV10-2; 9 nucleotides match TRBD1. The sequenced sample was peripheral blood. This sequence was found in a man aged 65 to 79 who had recovered from COVID-19. The CDR3 DNA reads as TGCGCCAGCAGTGTGAGGGACAGGGAGAGTGAAAACACTGAAGCTTTCTTT. Its translation: CASSVRDRESENTEAFF.